This T cell receptor (beta chain) was retrieved from a study of blood T cell repertoires in COVID-19. Turning to the study itself: From the United States, Italy and Spain came samples of acute and convalescent COVID-19. Sample material is recorded as cDNA or gDNA derived from T cells, B-cell-depleted T cells, or PBMCs.

As originally analysed: Quantification of nucleated cells was approximated via reference gene primer amplification. Sequencing used immunoSEQ multiplex PCR; TCRdb keeps in-frame clones, though not all of them. V and J calls and clone size are those listed in that table; D and trimming were worked out from the DNA. The data show around 150,000 clones, with over 75% seen just once and roughly 5.3% held by the top ten. Germline assignment: CDR1 MNHEY and CDR2 SMNVEV (reference sequence). This CDR3 comprises 15 residues. V was trimmed by 5 bases and J by 6 bases, leaving 14 bases between them. The source is a woman aged 50 to 60 with acute or convalescent COVID-19. This rearrangement joins TRBV27 to TRBJ1-6; a weak D match, TRBD1 (6 bases). The sample taken for sequencing was peripheral blood. In DNA form, the CDR3 reads TGTGCCAGCAGTCGGCAGGGGAGGGGTAATTCACCCCTCCACTTT. This gives the protein CASSRQGRGNSPLHF.